Following are 32 T cell receptor beta chains from one sample sequenced in a study of low-dose radiotherapy and immunotherapy resistance in tumors. Alpha and beta chains were covered, as first-strand cDNA relied on TRAV- and TRBV-specific primers. TCR amplification involved 20 PCR cycles with a constant-region primer and V-primer adapter. TCRdb re-called the reads with MiXCR, one entry per CDR3 protein. The table has more than 70,000 distinct CDR3 sequences, 20% to 25% seen once. Time point meaning: after trial treatment. The sample's treatment: LDRT plus nivolumab, ipilimumab, low-dose cyclophosphamide and aspirin (RACIN trial). Material: PBMCs, obtained after low-dose radiotherapy plus immunotherapy. The source of these receptors is a female donor with ovarian cancer.

This clonotype showed up many times. The rearrangement joins TRBV25-1 to TRBJ2-1; TRBD1 might be the D (6 bases). Germline V CDR1 and CDR2: MGHDK, SYGVNS. The V gene lost 6 bases and the J gene lost 4 bases, with 10 bases spanning the gap. The length of the CDR3 is 13 residues. CDR3 in amino acids: CASRDSKYNEQFF. CDR3 in DNA: TGTGCCAGCAGGGACAGCAAGTACAATGAGCAGTTCTTC.

This clonotype was counted ten times or more. The rearrangement links TRBV9 to TRBJ2-3, with 7 bases aligning to TRBD2. J was trimmed by 4 bases and V by 3 bases; bases with no gene match: 5. The germline gives CDR1 SGDLS, CDR2 YYNGEE. This CDR3 has 14 residues. CDR3 sequence reads: CASSGDYESDTQYF. The CDR3 DNA reads as TGTGCCAGCAGCGGGGACTACGAGTCAGATACGCAGTATTTT. The variable domain in full, with the rest retrieved from reference TRBV9 and TRBJ2-3, is DSGVTQTPKHLITATGQRVTLRCSPRSGDLSVYWYQQSLDQGLQFLIQYYNGEERAKGNILERFSAQQFPDLHSELNLSSLELGDSALYFCASSGDYESDTQYFGPGTRLTVL.

V usage is TRBV20-1 and J usage is TRBJ1-2; D is uncertain. In germline, CDR1 is DFQATT, CDR2 SNEGSKA (reference sequence). The ends were cut back, 0 bases at V and 4 bases at J, with 12 bases in the middle. CDR3 length: 14 amino acids. The CDR3 DNA reads TGCAGTGCTAGAGACGCAGGCGTGACCTATGGCTACACCTTC. Protein product: CSARDAGVTYGYTF.

This clonotype was counted many times. The chain joins TRBV25-1 to TRBJ1-1; no firm D call. V gave up 5 bases and J gave up 0 bases, with 13 bases separating them. Germline-derived CDR1 and CDR2 are MGHDK and SYGVNS. This CDR3 is built from 15 residues. The CDR3 DNA sequence: TGTGCCAGCAGTCCCAGCCGGGGAGTGAACACTGAAGCTTTCTTT. This encodes CASSPSRGVNTEAFF.

This clonotype showed up many times. The V and J genes are TRBV28 and TRBJ2-5, with D perhaps TRBD1 (6 bases). The ends were cut back, 7 bases at V and 9 bases at J, with 18 bases in the middle. Germline CDR1 reads MDHEN; CDR2 reads SYDVKM. There are 13 residues in the CDR3. The CDR3 spells CASNLQGKSAQYF. CDR3 sequence (DNA): TGTGCCAGCAATCTACAGGGAAAGTCGGCCCAGTACTTC.

This clonotype has only a few counts. The chain couples TRBV28 to TRBJ1-5, with D maybe TRBD1 (6 bases). The CDR3 runs to 13 residues. Germline V gene data show CDR1 as MDHEN and CDR2 as SYDVKM. Trimming took off 6 bases at V and 3 bases at J, with 9 bases between the two ends. CDR3: CASSRGHNQPQHF. DNA of the CDR3: TGTGCCAGCAGCAGGGGTCACAATCAGCCCCAGCATTTT.

The V and J genes are TRBV12-3 or TRBV12-4 and TRBJ1-2; D is ambiguous. CDR3 length: 16 amino acids. Between the trimmed V and J ends, which lost 5 bases and 0 bases, there was a span of 16 bases. The DNA of the CDR3 is TGTGCCAGCAGTACTTCTCGAAAGGGAGCTAACTATGGCTACACCTTC. This codes for CASSTSRKGANYGYTF.

This clonotype was observed at least ten times. The chain carries TRBV6-6 and TRBJ2-3, with TRBD2 as a possible D gene (6 bases). The CDR3 contains 16 residues. Germline V lookup: CDR1 MNHNY, CDR2 SVGAGI (reference sequence). Between the trimmed V and J ends, which lost 2 bases and 4 bases, there was a span of 16 bases. Here the CDR3 reads CASSYAGGPRPDTQYF. The DNA of the CDR3 is TGTGCCAGCAGTTACGCCGGAGGGCCTAGGCCAGATACGCAGTATTTT.

This clonotype was seen ten or more times. The chain couples TRBV7-2 to TRBJ2-1, with 10 nucleotides matching TRBD1. From germline, CDR1 is SGHTA and CDR2 FQGNSA. With 5 bases clipped from V and 6 bases from J, the junction kept 7 bases outside the gene matches. The CDR3 consists of 15 residues. CDR3 nucleotides: TGTGCCAGCAGCCGACAGGGGGCGGACATCAATGAGCAGTTCTTC. Amino acid sequence: CASSRQGADINEQFF.

This clonotype was observed many times. The V and J genes are TRBV20-1 and TRBJ2-3; 12 bases are shared with TRBD2. This CDR3 contains 16 residues. V was pared by 2 bases and J by 2 bases, with 5 bases of the junction left unmatched. Germline lookup yields CDR1 DFQATT and CDR2 SNEGSKA (reference sequence). The CDR3, as DNA: TGCAGTGCTAGAAGGACTAGCGGGATATCCACAGATACGCAGTATTTT. The encoded protein is CSARRTSGISTDTQYF.

There are many counts of this clonotype. The rearrangement joins TRBV6-2 or TRBV6-3 to TRBJ1-2; no reliable D call. Germline V gene sequence: CDR1 MNHEY, CDR2 SVGEGT. V lost 10 bases, J lost 4 bases, and 10 bases lay in between. The length of the CDR3 is 11 residues. The CDR3, as DNA: TGTGCCACCCTCCAGTCCTATGGCTACACCTTC. Protein product: CATLQSYGYTF.

This clonotype was detected ten times or more. The chain couples TRBV5-1 to TRBJ1-1; 8 positions match TRBD1. Germline V gene data show CDR1 as SGHRS and CDR2 as YFSETQ. The V segment lost 0 bases and the J segment 2 bases; nucleotides outside the gene matches: 6. This CDR3 comprises 16 residues. The CDR3 sequence: CASSLGRTGRNTEAFF. CDR3 sequence (DNA): TGCGCCAGCAGCTTGGGACGGACAGGGAGAAACACTGAAGCTTTCTTT.

This clonotype has a count of ten or more. The chain employs TRBV27 and TRBJ1-2, with no clear D. CDR1 and CDR2 from the germline V gene are MNHEY and SMNVEV (reference sequence). Trimming stripped 5 bases from V and 8 bases from J, with 24 bases between. The CDR3 contains 16 residues. CDR3: CASSRRSGPRLLGYTF. Here the CDR3 DNA reads TGTGCCAGCAGTCGAAGGTCTGGCCCCCGTCTTTTGGGCTACACCTTC.

This clonotype was seen ten or more times. The chain combines TRBV30 with TRBJ1-6; possible D gene TRBD1, 5 bases. The CDR3 is 15 amino acids. Trimming removed 3 bases at V and 10 bases at J, with 19 bases between. CDR1 is GTSNPN, CDR2 SVGIG, per germline (reference sequence). The CDR3 loop reads CAWRKGLRMDSPLHF. The CDR3 nucleotides read TGTGCCTGGAGGAAGGGACTGCGAATGGACTCACCCCTCCACTTT. Variable domain in full (rest from reference TRBV30 and TRBJ1-6): SQTIHQWPATLVQPVGSPLSLECTVEGTSNPNLYWYRQAAGRGLQLLFYSVGIGQISSEVPQNLSASRPQDRQFILSSKKLLLSDSGFYLCAWRKGLRMDSPLHFGNGTRLTVT.

This clonotype was seen many times. The chain carries TRBV30 and TRBJ2-7; D gene unclear. Germline loops: CDR1 GTSNPN, CDR2 SVGIG (reference sequence). Trimming shortened V by 4 bases and J by 5 bases, and 12 bases separated the two germline ends. CDR3 length: 12 residues. In DNA, the CDR3 is TGTGCCTGGACAGGTCTCCGGGACGAGCAGTACTTC. Its protein product is CAWTGLRDEQYF.

The sample holds a few counts of this clonotype. CDR3 region: CASSRAGGRYEQYF. The CDR3 bases are TGTGCCAGCAGCAGGGCGGGAGGTCGGTACGAGCAGTACTTC. The rearrangement links TRBV13 to TRBJ2-7; 8 positions match TRBD2. This CDR3 region has 14 residues. V gave up 5 bases and J gave up 4 bases; unmatched junction bases: 7. Germline values: CDR1 PRHDT, CDR2 FYEKMQ (reference sequence).

In its sample, this clonotype was seen many times. The J gene is TRBJ2-5, the V gene TRBV5-1; 9 nucleotides line up with TRBD1. The length of the CDR3 is 18 residues. Germline V lookup: CDR1 SGHRS, CDR2 YFSETQ. V was pared by 1 base and J by 1 base, with 11 bases of the junction left unmatched. The CDR3 protein is CASSLIRPGTGIQETQYF. For the CDR3, the DNA is TGCGCCAGCAGCTTGATAAGGCCCGGGACAGGGATCCAAGAGACCCAGTACTTC.

The CDR3 nucleotides are TGTGCCAGCAGCCAAGATAGCTTGGCTGAAGCTTTCTTT. Protein sequence: CASSQDSLAEAFF. The rearrangement joins TRBV14 to TRBJ1-1, with unresolved D. The CDR3 covers 13 residues. V dropped 0 bases and J dropped 6 bases, with 8 bases sitting between them. The germline gives CDR1 SGHDN, CDR2 FVKESK.

The chain recombines TRBV7-2 with TRBJ2-7; D is unresolved. The V gene lost 2 bases and the J gene lost 6 bases, with 14 bases spanning the gap. From germline, CDR1 is SGHTA and CDR2 FQGNSA. CDR3 length: 14 amino acids. As DNA, the CDR3 is TGTGCCAGCAGCTTAATGGAGACCTCCGGCGAGCAGTACTTC. This translates into CASSLMETSGEQYF.

This clonotype has ten or more counts. V usage is TRBV6-2 or TRBV6-3 and J usage is TRBJ1-2; a possible D gene is TRBD1 (5 bases). V dropped 6 bases and J dropped 4 bases, with 15 bases sitting between them. CDR3 length: 14 residues. Per germline, CDR1 MNHEY and CDR2 SVGEGT. CDR3 DNA: TGTGCCAGCAGCGCCGGGGGGAGGTTCTATGGCTACACCTTC. As protein: CASSAGGRFYGYTF.

V and J are TRBV5-6 and TRBJ2-1; D might be TRBD1 (5 bases). Germline CDR1 and CDR2: SGHDT and YYEEEE. The CDR3 has 15 amino acids. The V end lost 2 bases, the J end lost 8 bases, and 17 bases lay between the germline ends. The CDR3 is CASSFRVLDKDEQFF. CDR3 nucleotides: TGTGCCAGCAGCTTCAGGGTTCTCGACAAGGATGAGCAGTTCTTC.

This clonotype was observed a few times. The chain combines TRBV5-1 with TRBJ2-7, with 10 bases matching TRBD2. CDR3 size: 14 residues. The V and J ends lost 4 bases and 1 base, in that order; junction bases with no gene match: 2. The V gene's germline CDR1 is SGHRS and CDR2 YFSETQ. CDR3 DNA sequence: TGCGCCAGCAGCCCAGCGGGAGGGTCCTACGAGCAGTACTTC. Translation: CASSPAGGSYEQYF.

This clonotype showed up many times. The rearrangement uses TRBV6-2 or TRBV6-3 and TRBJ2-3, with 7 bases fitting TRBD2. There are 15 residues in the CDR3. The V segment lost 5 bases and the J segment 2 bases; nucleotides outside the gene matches: 7. Looked up from germline, CDR1 is MNHEY and CDR2 is SVGEGT. CDR3 DNA: TGTGCCAGCAGTGAACTGGCGGGAGTCACAGATACGCAGTATTTT. Translation gives CASSELAGVTDTQYF.

The rearrangement joins TRBV7-9 to TRBJ2-3, with 8 bases that match TRBD2. The CDR3 spans 16 residues. CDR1 is SEHNR, CDR2 FQNEAQ, per germline (reference sequence). This chain's CDR3 is CAERTGTSRTGDTQYF. In nucleotides, the CDR3 is TGTGCAGAGAGGACCGGGACTAGTCGGACCGGAGATACGCAGTATTTT.

This clonotype appeared many times. The chain joins TRBV20-1 to TRBJ2-7, with D maybe TRBD1 (5 bases). V was clipped by 2 bases and J by 4 bases, with 12 bases between them. Germline lookup yields CDR1 DFQATT and CDR2 SNEGSKA (reference sequence). This CDR3 is built from 13 residues. The CDR3 DNA reads as TGCAGTGCTAGAAACAGGTATTCTTACGAGCAGTACTTC. Protein: CSARNRYSYEQYF.

Ten or more counts support this clonotype. The V call is TRBV18, the J call TRBJ2-5; D might be TRBD1 (6 bases). The V gene lost 3 bases and the J gene lost 2 bases, with 10 bases spanning the gap. There are 14 residues in the CDR3. CDR1 KGHSH and CDR2 LQKENI come from the germline V gene. In nucleotides, the CDR3 is TGTGCCAGCTCACCGAACAGGGCGCAAGAGACCCAGTACTTC. This encodes CASSPNRAQETQYF.

This chain connects TRBV14 to TRBJ2-2; 7 positions agree with TRBD1. J gave up 5 bases and V 1 base, and 7 bases lay outside the gene matches. Germline V gene data show CDR1 as SGHDN and CDR2 as FVKESK. CDR3 size: 16 residues. The CDR3 bases are TGTGCCAGCAGCCAAGTAAGACAGGGAGAGACCGGGGAGCTGTTTTTT. Translation gives CASSQVRQGETGELFF.

The CDR3, as DNA: TGTGCCAGCAGCGGTCGCCGGACGGGAGTGGGCAATGAGCAGTTCTTC. This encodes CASSGRRTGVGNEQFF. The J gene is TRBJ2-1, the V gene TRBV9, with D possibly TRBD2 on 6 matching bases. The CDR3 has 16 residues. CDR1 is SGDLS, CDR2 YYNGEE, per germline. The ends were cut back, 3 bases at V and 6 bases at J, with 19 bases in the middle.

In regard to this clonotype: It is unclear where the CDR3 begins or ends on the DNA, so no DNA is shown, and the CDR3 is as TCRdb lists it. J is TRBJ2-2 and V is TRBV11-1; TRBD1, the D gene given by the table, was not confirmed from the DNA. Germline lookup yields CDR1 SGHAT and CDR2 FQDESV (reference sequence). The CDR3 spans 16 residues, counting both ends. The CDR3 reads CASSWGQGNTGELFFF.

The sample holds many counts of this clonotype. The V call is TRBV5-1, the J call TRBJ2-7, with no clear D. Germline CDR1 is SGHRS and CDR2 is YFSETQ. V was pared by 6 bases and J by 2 bases, with 15 bases between. The length of the CDR3 is 14 residues. The CDR3: CASKSPGSTYEQYF. The CDR3 nucleotides are TGCGCCAGCAAGAGTCCGGGTTCTACCTACGAGCAGTACTTC.

Many counts were recorded for this clonotype. The chain employs TRBV4-1 and TRBJ1-5; 7 bases match TRBD1. The CDR3 is made up of 21 amino acids. V was pared by 4 bases and J by 0 bases, with 21 bases of the junction left unmatched. Germline-derived CDR1 and CDR2 are MGHRA and YSYEKL. Written as DNA, the CDR3 is TGCGCCAGCAGCCGCCTGATCCGCTGGGACAGCAATGGATATAGCAATCAGCCCCAGCATTTT. Protein product: CASSRLIRWDSNGYSNQPQHF.

A few counts support this clonotype. The chain has TRBV20-1 and TRBJ1-3, with 8 bases lining up with TRBD1. V trimming: 5 bases; J trimming: 0 bases; junction bases outside the gene matches: 9. The CDR3 loop spans 16 amino acids. From germline, CDR1 is DFQATT and CDR2 SNEGSKA (reference sequence). CDR3 region: CSAQGTGTVSGNTIYF. For the CDR3, the DNA is TGCAGTGCTCAGGGGACAGGAACGGTCTCTGGAAACACCATATATTTT.